Included here is one T cell receptor (beta chain) sequence, with context. This clonotype was observed a handful of times. Its target antigen remains unknown. There are no base qualities to consult, and no much larger clone falls within one base. This entry belongs to a study of human T cells and chemical hapten exposure (dated by TCRdb to the early 2020s). Study-level background: For sensitization, 2% DPC in acetone was applied to an approximately 2 cm by approximately 2 cm area of upper inner arm skin. Patch testing was performed on the upper back with Finn chambers containing 0.01% DPC, and the patch tests were scored after 6 days according to International Contact Dermatitis Research Group standards. Blood for TCR sequencing was provided by twenty-nine alopecia patients at one to four time points (pre-sensitization, 2, 6 and 24 weeks). Peripheral blood TCR repertoire changes were tracked in vivo in alopecia patients during primary and secondary sensitization to the hapten diphenylcyclopropenone (DPC). Libraries were combined into a pool for sequencing, and differences in TCR yield between samples came mainly from small differences in library volumes within the pool. Blood was sampled from patients pre-sensitization (week 0) and at 2, 6 and about 24 weeks after DPC sensitization. The mostly female patient cohort included alopecia areata with under or over 50% scalp involvement, alopecia totalis and alopecia universalis. Throughout the approximately 25-week study period, patients were also given weekly therapeutic DPC doses on the scalp. What the work shows at the level of the full study, not this receptor alone: A positive correlation was found between the number of PT1 expanded TCRs and patch test score, with significance reached at thresholds 8, 16 and 32 but not 4. Repeated subsampling changed both the strength of the expansion versus patch-test correlation and the threshold at which the correlation became significant. All patients had alopecia, a presumed autoimmune disease, so their immune response might differ from that of healthy individuals. Expanded TCRs formed significantly more large CDR3 similarity clusters than pre-sensitization or healthy control sets, consistent with antigen-driven responses. DPC sensitization did not change how many TCRs were above 1 in 1000 frequency, and no evidence was found of alterations in global repertoire structure.

Libraries were built with RACE. The sequencer was a NextSeq 500. During library preparation, unique molecular identifiers were attached to individual cDNA molecules so that TCRs could be counted quantitatively and reproducibly. For every blood RNA sample, sequencing covered both the TCR alpha and TCR beta chains. As for the authors' bioinformatics: Samples had a median of roughly 100,000 TCRs, with a range from roughly 23,224 to 700,000. The Decombinator software suite was used to annotate the V, J and CDR3 of the TCR reads. For the PS versus PT1 abundance plots, all samples were subsampled to the same number of TCRs (28,000). TCRs were defined as expanded if absent before sensitization and observed at least eight times at the 2-week time point. TCRdb reworked the public reads: Q25 trimming with fastp, MiXCR clone assembly, productive beta chains retained. Identical CDR3 proteins give one entry, which carries the most common genes and DNA. The V and J calls and clone size come from TCRdb's table, not from the authors' own analysis. This sample has 45,000 to 60,000 distinct CDR3 sequences in its table, and over 8% of those were observed once. Roughly 13% of the sample lies in the top ten.

Spanning cysteine to phenylalanine, the CDR3 consists of 15 amino acids. The entry retains the CDR3 DNA only, 45 bases that are in frame from base 1. The germline V gene sets CDR1 to SGHRS and CDR2 to YFSETQ. V lost 0 bases and J lost 3 bases; the stretch between them is 11 bases long. The time point label, as the study defines it: pre-sensitization, week 0. This sample's treatment or condition label indicates: therapeutic diphenylcyclopropenone sensitization with weekly scalp DPC. Blood at each patch-test visit was drawn before the patch test was applied. Patients were considered eligible if aged 18 to 70, diagnosed with alopecia and deemed suitable for DPC therapy, and patients were excluded if pregnant. Total RNA was isolated from unfractionated whole blood collected in Tempus Blood RNA tubes.

Here the chain combines TRBV5-1 and TRBJ2-3, with a weak D call of TRBD1 (6 bases match). The receptor was isolated from a woman aged 40 to 50 with alopecia areata. Some clones in this sample may be carry-over from other donors' samples. Here the sequenced sample was whole blood, taken in connection with sensitization to the hapten diphenylcyclopropenone (DPC). The nucleotide sequence is given as TGCGCCAGCAGCTTGGTACAGGGTTTGACAGATACGCAGTATTTT. This is translated as CASSLVQGLTDTQYF.